This TCR beta chain stems from a study of blood T cell repertoires in COVID-19. Background on the study: Sample material is recorded as cDNA or gDNA derived from T cells, B-cell-depleted T cells, or PBMCs.

Germline V gives CDR1 MNHNY, CDR2 SVGAGI (reference sequence). CDR3 length equals 15 residues. Trimming stripped 2 bases from V and 2 bases from J, with 10 bases between. Profiled with immunoSEQ multiplex PCR; TCRdb holds only in-frame clones, not every one. The table records about 220,000 clones, about 80% of them present only once. The V call is TRBV6-6, the J call TRBJ1-3, with a possible D match to TRBD1 (5 bases). Sequencing used PBMCs or T cells enriched from blood (not recorded which). This receptor was obtained from a woman in her 40s with acute COVID-19. The CDR3: CASSYGALAGNTIYF. CDR3 bases: TGTGCCAGCAGTTACGGGGCTCTTGCTGGAAACACCATATATTTT.